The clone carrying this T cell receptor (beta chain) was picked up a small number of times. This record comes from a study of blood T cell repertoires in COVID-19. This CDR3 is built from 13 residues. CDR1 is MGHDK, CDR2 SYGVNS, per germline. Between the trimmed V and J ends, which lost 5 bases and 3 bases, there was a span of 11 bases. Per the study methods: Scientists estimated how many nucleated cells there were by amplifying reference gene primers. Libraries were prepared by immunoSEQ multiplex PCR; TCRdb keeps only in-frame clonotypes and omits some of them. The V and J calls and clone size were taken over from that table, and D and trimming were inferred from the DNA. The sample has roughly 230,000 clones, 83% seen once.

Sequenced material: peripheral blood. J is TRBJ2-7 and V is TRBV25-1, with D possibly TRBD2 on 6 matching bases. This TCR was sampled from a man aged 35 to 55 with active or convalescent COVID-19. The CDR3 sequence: CASSLPEGYEQYF. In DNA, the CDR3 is TGTGCCAGCAGTCTGCCGGAGGGCTACGAGCAGTACTTC.